This T cell receptor (beta chain) was identified during a study of blood T cell repertoires in COVID-19. At the level of the study: Collection of acute and convalescent COVID-19 samples took place in the United States, Italy and Spain.

The length of the CDR3 is 16 residues. CDR1 is SGHNT, CDR2 YYREEE, per germline (reference sequence). The ends lost 4 bases at V and 5 bases at J; junction bases unmatched: 12. Study members were between about 18 and 100 years old and lived in 25 or so US regions. Authors' data handling: Estimated nucleated cell counts came from reference gene primer amplification. Profiling relied on immunoSEQ multiplex PCR, and the TCRdb table lists in-frame clones only, not all of them. V, J and clone size are taken as reported in that table, and D and trimming were inferred from the DNA itself. The sample includes approximately 260,000 clones, 75% to 95% of them seen just once.

The J gene is TRBJ2-5, the V gene TRBV5-4; TRBD2 matches 9 bases. Material: PBMCs or T cells enriched from blood (not recorded which). The sequence was collected from a woman aged 18-29 years who had recovered from COVID-19. The CDR3 nucleotides read TGTGCCAGCAGCCCCCTGGGTAGCGGGAGCTCGGAGACCCAGTACTTC. Amino acid sequence: CASSPLGSGSSETQYF.